One sample yielded the 11 T cell receptor beta chains listed below, sequenced in a study of regulatory T cells in long-lasting Graves disease. iRepertoire HTBI primers and Arm-PCR of CDR3 regions built TCR beta libraries. TCRdb reprocessed the multiplex PCR reads via MiXCR and lists one record per CDR3 protein. The repertoire has approximately 690,000 distinct CDR3 sequences, about 30% of them found once; the top ten carry 42%. Described time point: persistent/refractory GD, antithyroid drugs over 5 years with positive TRAb. PBMC RNA served as the TCR library source. Sequenced material: peripheral blood mononuclear cells (PBMCs), taken when the disease was refractory, from a patient treated with antithyroid drugs. These receptors were collected from a female donor with Graves disease.

V and J are TRBV12-5 and TRBJ2-6; 9 positions match TRBD1. Germline V gene data show CDR1 as LGHNT and CDR2 as FRNRAP. V shed 0 bases and J 0 bases; nucleotides not matched to a gene: 9. The CDR3 covers 20 residues. Here the CDR3 DNA reads TGTGCTAGTGGTTTGGTTAACAGGGGGCTACTCACCTCTGGGGCCAACGTCCTGACTTTC. Translated: CASGLVNRGLLTSGANVLTF.

This sequence joins TRBV7-9 and TRBJ2-6; D perhaps matches TRBD2 (6 bases). The CDR3 extends over 17 amino acids. Germline CDR1 reads SEHNR; CDR2 reads FQNEAQ (reference sequence). Trimming pared 6 bases from V and 4 bases from J, leaving 19 bases between. CDR3: CASRKKIGGSGANVLTF. In DNA form, the CDR3 reads TGTGCCAGCAGGAAGAAAATCGGGGGATCGGGGGCCAACGTCCTGACTTTC.

The sample holds many counts of this clonotype. For the CDR3, the DNA is TGTGCCAGCAGTCGACGGGGACAGGGGGACTATGGCTACACCTTC. As protein: CASSRRGQGDYGYTF. The chain uses TRBV28 and TRBJ1-2; 11 bases map to TRBD1. Germline CDR1 is MDHEN and CDR2 is SYDVKM. The CDR3 has 15 amino acids. V shed 5 bases, J shed 3 bases, and the junction held 5 bases outside the gene matches.

The chain recombines TRBV5-1 with TRBJ1-6, with D tentatively TRBD1 (5 bases). CDR3 size: 16 residues. V lost 3 bases and J 8 bases, leaving 18 bases between the germline ends. Germline values: CDR1 SGHRS, CDR2 YFSETQ. CDR3 amino acids: CASSSGQGGGYSPLHF. CDR3 nucleotide sequence: TGCGCCAGCAGCTCAGGACAAGGCGGGGGTTATTCACCCCTCCACTTT.

This chain joins TRBV20-1 and TRBJ2-7; tentatively, D is TRBD2 (6 bases). CDR3 length: 13 residues. The ends were cut back, 6 bases at V and 6 bases at J, with 18 bases in the middle. Germline V CDR1 and CDR2: DFQATT, SNEGSKA (reference sequence). CDR3 in amino acids: CSAHDRKEGEQYF. Here the CDR3 DNA reads TGCAGTGCCCATGACCGAAAGGAGGGCGAGCAGTACTTC.

The rearrangement uses TRBV29-1 and TRBJ2-7, with TRBD2 identical over 10 bases. J lost 5 bases, V lost 4 bases, and 8 bases had no gene match. Germline V gene data show CDR1 as SQVTM and CDR2 as ANQGSEA. This CDR3 is 14 amino acids long. The CDR3: CSVAGLAGVDEQYF. The CDR3 DNA follows: TGCAGCGTTGCAGGGCTAGCGGGAGTCGACGAGCAGTACTTC.

The chain recombines TRBV5-1 with TRBJ1-2; TRBD1 might be the D (6 bases). Trimming shortened V by 4 bases and J by 6 bases, and 10 bases separated the two germline ends. Germline CDR1 is SGHRS and CDR2 is YFSETQ. The CDR3 runs 12 residues. CDR3 amino acids: CASSTNRDGYTF. The CDR3 DNA is TGCGCCAGCAGCACTAACAGGGATGGCTACACCTTC.

This clonotype was observed a few times. The chain couples TRBV5-1 to TRBJ1-3; D is perhaps TRBD1 (5 bases). Germline loops: CDR1 SGHRS, CDR2 YFSETQ. The CDR3 length is 14 residues. The germline V and J ends were trimmed by 0 bases and 3 bases, with 7 bases remaining between them. This CDR3 is CASSLAGYGNTIYF. In DNA form, the CDR3 reads TGCGCCAGCAGCTTGGCAGGGTATGGAAACACCATATATTTT. The full variable domain, in which reference TRBV5-1 and TRBJ1-3 provide the parts outside the CDR3, is KAGVTQTPRYLIKTRGQQVTLSCSPISGHRSVSWYQQTPGQGLQFLFEYFSETQRNKGNFPGRFSGRQFSNSRSEMNVSTLELGDSALYLCASSLAGYGNTIYFGEGSWLTVV.

This sequence joins TRBV20-1 and TRBJ2-5, with 9 bases aligning to TRBD2. Germline V gene lookup returns CDR1 DFQATT and CDR2 SNEGSKA (reference sequence). CDR3 size: 13 residues. Germline trimming cut 5 bases from V and 3 bases from J; bases unmatched to any gene: 4. The CDR3 here is CSADGTSKETQYF. As DNA, the CDR3 is TGCAGTGCTGACGGGACTAGCAAAGAGACCCAGTACTTC.

V gene TRBV19 combines with J gene TRBJ2-7; 7 bases are shared with TRBD1. This CDR3 is built from 16 residues. From germline, CDR1 is LNHDA and CDR2 SQIVND (reference sequence). V trimming: 3 bases; J trimming: 4 bases; junction bases outside the gene matches: 12. The CDR3 bases are TGTGCCAGTAGTATGGGGTTAGGGCAGGGGGTTTACGAGCAGTACTTC. Amino acids: CASSMGLGQGVYEQYF.

V and J are TRBV6-1 and TRBJ2-2; the match to TRBD2 covers 11 bases. There are 18 residues in the CDR3. The J segment lost 5 bases and the V segment lost 2 bases, leaving 10 bases of the junction unmatched. CDR1 and CDR2 (germline): MNHNS, SASEGT. CDR3 protein: CASSEMRLAGGGTGELFF. As DNA, the CDR3 is TGTGCCAGCAGTGAAATGAGGCTAGCGGGAGGCGGAACCGGGGAGCTGTTTTTT.